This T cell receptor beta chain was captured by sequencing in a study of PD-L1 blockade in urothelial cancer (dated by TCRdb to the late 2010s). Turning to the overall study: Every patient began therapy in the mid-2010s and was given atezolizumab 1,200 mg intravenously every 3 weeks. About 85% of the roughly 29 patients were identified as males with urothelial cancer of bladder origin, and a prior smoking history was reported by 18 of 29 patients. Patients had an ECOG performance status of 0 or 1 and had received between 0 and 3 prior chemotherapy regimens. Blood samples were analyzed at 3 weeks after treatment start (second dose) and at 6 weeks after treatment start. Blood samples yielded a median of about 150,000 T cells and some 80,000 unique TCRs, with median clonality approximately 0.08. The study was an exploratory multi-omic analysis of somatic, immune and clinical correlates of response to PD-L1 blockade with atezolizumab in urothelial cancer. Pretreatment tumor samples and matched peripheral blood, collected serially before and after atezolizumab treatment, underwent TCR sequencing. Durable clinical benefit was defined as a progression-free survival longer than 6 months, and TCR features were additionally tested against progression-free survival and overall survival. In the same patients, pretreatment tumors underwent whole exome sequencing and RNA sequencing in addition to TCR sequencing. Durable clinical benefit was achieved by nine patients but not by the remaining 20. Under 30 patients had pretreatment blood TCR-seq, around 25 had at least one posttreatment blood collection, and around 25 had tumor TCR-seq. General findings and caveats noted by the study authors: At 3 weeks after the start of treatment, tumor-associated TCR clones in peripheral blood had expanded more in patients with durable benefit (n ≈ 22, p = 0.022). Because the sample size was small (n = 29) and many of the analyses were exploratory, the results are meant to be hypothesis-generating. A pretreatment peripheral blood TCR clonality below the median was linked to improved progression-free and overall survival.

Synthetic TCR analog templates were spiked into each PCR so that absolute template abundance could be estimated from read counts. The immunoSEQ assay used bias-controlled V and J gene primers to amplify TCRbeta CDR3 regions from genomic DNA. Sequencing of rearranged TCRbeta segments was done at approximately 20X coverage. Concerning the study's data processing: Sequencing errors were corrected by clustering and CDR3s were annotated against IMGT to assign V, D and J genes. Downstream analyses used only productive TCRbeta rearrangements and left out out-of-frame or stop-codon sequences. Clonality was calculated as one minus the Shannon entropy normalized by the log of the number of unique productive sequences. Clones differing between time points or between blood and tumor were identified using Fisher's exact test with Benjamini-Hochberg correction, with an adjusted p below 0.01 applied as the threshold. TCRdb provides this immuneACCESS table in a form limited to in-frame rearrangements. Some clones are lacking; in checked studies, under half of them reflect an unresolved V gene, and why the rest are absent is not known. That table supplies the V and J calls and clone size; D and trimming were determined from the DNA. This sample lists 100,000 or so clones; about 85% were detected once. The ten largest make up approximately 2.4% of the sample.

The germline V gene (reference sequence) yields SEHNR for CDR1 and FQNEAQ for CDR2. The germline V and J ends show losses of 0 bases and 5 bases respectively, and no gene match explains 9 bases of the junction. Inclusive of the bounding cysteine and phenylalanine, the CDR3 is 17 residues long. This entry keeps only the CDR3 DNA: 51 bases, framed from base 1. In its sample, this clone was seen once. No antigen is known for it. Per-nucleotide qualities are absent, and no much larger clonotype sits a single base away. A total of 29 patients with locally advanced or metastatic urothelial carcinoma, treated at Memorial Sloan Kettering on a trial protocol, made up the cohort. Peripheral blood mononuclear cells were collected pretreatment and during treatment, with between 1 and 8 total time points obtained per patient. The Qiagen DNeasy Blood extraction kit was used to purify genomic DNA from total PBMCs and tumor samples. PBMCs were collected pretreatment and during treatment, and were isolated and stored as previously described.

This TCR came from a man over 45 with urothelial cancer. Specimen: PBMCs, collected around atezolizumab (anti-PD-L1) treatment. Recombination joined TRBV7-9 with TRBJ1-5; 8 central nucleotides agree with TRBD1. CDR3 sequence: CASSLALGQGNDQPQHF. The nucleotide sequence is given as TGTGCCAGCAGCTTAGCGCTAGGACAGGGTAACGATCAGCCCCAGCATTTT. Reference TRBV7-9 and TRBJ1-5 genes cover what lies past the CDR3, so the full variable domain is DTGVSQNPRHKITKRGQNVTFRCDPISEHNRLYWYRQTLGQGPEFLTYFQNEAQLEKSRLLSDRFSAERPKGSFSTLEIQRTEQGDSAMYLCASSLALGQGNDQPQHFGDGTRLSIL.